This T cell receptor (beta chain) originates from a study of T cells in tumors after PD-1 blockade. Study information: Daily vismodegib 150 mg continued in a subset of anti-PD-1-treated patients. Study-level points and caveats: Blood contained 40% to 50% of the tumor's TCR clonotypes.

Genomic DNA template from tumor biopsies or peripheral blood, roughly 600 ng to 6,500 ng input. This CDR3 has 15 residues. Germline values: CDR1 MDHEN, CDR2 SYDVKM. The V and J ends lost 6 bases and 2 bases, in that order; junction bases with no gene match: 6. Clones were read by immunoSEQ multiplex PCR, and TCRdb kept only the in-frame ones, dropping some. The sample lists about 47,000 clones, about four fifths seen once, with approximately 16% in the top ten. A single count supports this clone. The target antigen is unknown. This chain connects TRBV28 to TRBJ2-2, with 7 positions matching TRBD1. The clonotype comes from a human donor with basal cell carcinoma. The sample consisted of PBMCs, taken before anti-PD-1 treatment. CDR3: CASRSTGLNTGELFF. In nucleotides, the CDR3 is TGTGCCAGCAGGTCGACAGGGCTCAACACCGGGGAGCTGTTTTTT.